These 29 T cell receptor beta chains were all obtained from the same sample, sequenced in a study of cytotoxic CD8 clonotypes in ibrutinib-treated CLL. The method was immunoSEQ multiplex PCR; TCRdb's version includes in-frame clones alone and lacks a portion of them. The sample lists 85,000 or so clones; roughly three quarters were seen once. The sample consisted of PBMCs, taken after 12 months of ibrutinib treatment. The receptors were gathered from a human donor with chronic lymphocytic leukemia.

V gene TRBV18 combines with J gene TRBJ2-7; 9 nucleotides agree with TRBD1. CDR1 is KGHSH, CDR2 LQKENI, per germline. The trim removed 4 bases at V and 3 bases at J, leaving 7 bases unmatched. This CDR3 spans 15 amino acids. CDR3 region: CASSQTQGAFYEQYF. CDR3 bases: TGTGCCAGCTCACAAACACAGGGGGCGTTCTACGAGCAGTACTTC.

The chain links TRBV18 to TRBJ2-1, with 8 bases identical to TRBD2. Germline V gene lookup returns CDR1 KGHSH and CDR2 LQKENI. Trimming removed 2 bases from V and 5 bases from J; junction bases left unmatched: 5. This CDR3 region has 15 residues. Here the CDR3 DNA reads TGTGCCAGCTCACCAGGGACTAGTCCCCACAATGAGCAGTTCTTC. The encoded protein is CASSPGTSPHNEQFF.

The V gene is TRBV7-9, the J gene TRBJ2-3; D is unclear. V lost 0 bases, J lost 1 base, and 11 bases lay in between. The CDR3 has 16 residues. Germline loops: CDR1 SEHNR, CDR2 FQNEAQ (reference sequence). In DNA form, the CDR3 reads TGTGCCAGCAGCTTAGCCGACTCGTCCGGCACAGATACGCAGTATTTT. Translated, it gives CASSLADSSGTDTQYF. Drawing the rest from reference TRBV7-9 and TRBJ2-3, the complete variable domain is DTGVSQNPRHKITKRGQNVTFRCDPISEHNRLYWYRQTLGQGPEFLTYFQNEAQLEKSRLLSDRFSAERPKGSFSTLEIQRTEQGDSAMYLCASSLADSSGTDTQYFGPGTRLTVL.

CDR3 in DNA: TGTGCCAGCAGCTTAAGGGGGGCCTCAGATACGCAGTATTTT. This translates into CASSLRGASDTQYF. This chain uses TRBV7-3 with TRBJ2-3; D may correspond to TRBD1 or TRBD2 (6 bases each). CDR3 length: 14 residues. The ends were cut back, 1 base at V and 4 bases at J, with 9 bases in the middle. Germline CDR1 is SGHTA and CDR2 is FQGTGA.

This CDR3 is CAIRGTGATHYGYTF. The CDR3 DNA reads as TGTGCCATCAGAGGGACAGGGGCGACACACTATGGCTACACCTTC. The rearrangement joins TRBV10-3 to TRBJ1-2, with 10 positions matching TRBD1. The germline V gene encodes CDR1 ENHRY and CDR2 SYGVKD. The junction had 7 bases not matched to a gene; V was cut back by 6 bases and J by 3 bases. The length of the CDR3 is 15 residues.

The CDR3 sequence: CATVKGDSTDTQYF. The CDR3 bases are TGTGCCACGGTTAAGGGGGACAGCACAGATACGCAGTATTTT. The rearrangement joins TRBV10-3 to TRBJ2-3, with D perhaps matching TRBD1 (6 bases). The CDR3 sequence is 14 residues long. V was pared by 10 bases and J by 0 bases, with 14 bases between. The germline V gene has CDR1 ENHRY and CDR2 SYGVKD.

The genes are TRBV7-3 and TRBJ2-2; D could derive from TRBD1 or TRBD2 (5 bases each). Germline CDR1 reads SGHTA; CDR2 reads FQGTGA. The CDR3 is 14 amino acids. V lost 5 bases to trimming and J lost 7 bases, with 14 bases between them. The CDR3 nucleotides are TGTGCCAGCAGCCTCCTGGGGGACGGCGGGGAGCTGTTTTTT. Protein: CASSLLGDGGELFF.

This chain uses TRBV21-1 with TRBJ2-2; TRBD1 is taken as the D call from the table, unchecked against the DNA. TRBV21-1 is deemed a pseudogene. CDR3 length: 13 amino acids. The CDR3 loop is CASSKHRTGELFF. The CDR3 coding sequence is TGTGCCAGCAGCAAGCACAGGACAGGGGAGCTGTTTTTT.

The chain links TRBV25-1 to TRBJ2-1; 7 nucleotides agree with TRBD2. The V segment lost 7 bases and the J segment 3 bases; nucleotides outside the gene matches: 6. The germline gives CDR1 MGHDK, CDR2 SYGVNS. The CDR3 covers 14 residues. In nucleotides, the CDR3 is TGTGCCAGCACCCCCCCGGGAGGCTACAATGAGCAGTTCTTC. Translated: CASTPPGGYNEQFF.

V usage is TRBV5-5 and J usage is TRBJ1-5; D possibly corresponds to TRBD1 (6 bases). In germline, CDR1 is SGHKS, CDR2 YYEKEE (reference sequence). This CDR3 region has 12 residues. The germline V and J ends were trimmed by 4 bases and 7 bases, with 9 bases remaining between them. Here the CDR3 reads CASSRGRQPQHF. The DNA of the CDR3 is TGTGCCAGCAGCCGGGGGCGGCAGCCCCAGCATTTT.

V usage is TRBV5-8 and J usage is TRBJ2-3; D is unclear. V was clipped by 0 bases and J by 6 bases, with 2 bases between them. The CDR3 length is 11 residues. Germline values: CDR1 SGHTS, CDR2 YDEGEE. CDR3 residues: CASSLVDTQYF. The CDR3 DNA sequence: TGTGCCAGCAGCTTGGTCGATACGCAGTATTTT. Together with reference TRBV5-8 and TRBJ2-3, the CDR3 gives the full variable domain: EAGVTQSPTHLIKTRGQQATLRCSPISGHTSVYWYQQALGLGLQFLLWYDEGEERNRGNFPPRFSGRQFPNYSSELNVNALELEDSALYLCASSLVDTQYFGPGTRLTVL.

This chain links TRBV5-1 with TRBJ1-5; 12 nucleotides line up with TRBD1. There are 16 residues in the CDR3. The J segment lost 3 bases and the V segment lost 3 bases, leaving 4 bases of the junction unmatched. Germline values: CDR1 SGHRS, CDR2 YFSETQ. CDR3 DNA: TGCGCCAGCAGCTGGGGGACAGGGGGCTCCAATCAGCCCCAGCATTTT. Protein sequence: CASSWGTGGSNQPQHF. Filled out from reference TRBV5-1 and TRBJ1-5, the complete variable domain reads KAGVTQTPRYLIKTRGQQVTLSCSPISGHRSVSWYQQTPGQGLQFLFEYFSETQRNKGNFPGRFSGRQFSNSRSEMNVSTLELGDSALYLCASSWGTGGSNQPQHFGDGTRLSIL.

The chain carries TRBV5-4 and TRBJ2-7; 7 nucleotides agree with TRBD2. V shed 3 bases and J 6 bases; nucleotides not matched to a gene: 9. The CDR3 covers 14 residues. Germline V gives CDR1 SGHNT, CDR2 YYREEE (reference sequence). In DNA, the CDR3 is TGTGCCAGCAGCTGGGGGGGTACAGCCTCCGAGCAGTACTTC. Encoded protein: CASSWGGTASEQYF. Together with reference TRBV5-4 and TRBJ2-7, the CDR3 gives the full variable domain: ETGVTQSPTHLIKTRGQQVTLRCSSQSGHNTVSWYQQALGQGPQFIFQYYREEENGRGNFPPRFSGLQFPNYSSELNVNALELDDSALYLCASSWGGTASEQYFGPGTRLTVT.

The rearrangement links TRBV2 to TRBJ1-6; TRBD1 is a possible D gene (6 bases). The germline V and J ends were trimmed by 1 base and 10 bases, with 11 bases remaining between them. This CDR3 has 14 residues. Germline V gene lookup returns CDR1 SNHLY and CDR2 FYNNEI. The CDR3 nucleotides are TGTGCCAGCAGTGAAGGTGAGGGGGACTCACCCCTCCACTTT. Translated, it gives CASSEGEGDSPLHF.

This CDR3 is CASSIPTVNTEAFF. CDR3 sequence (DNA): TGTGCCAGTAGTATCCCGACGGTTAACACTGAAGCTTTCTTT. The chain is built from TRBV19 and TRBJ1-1; D gene ambiguous. Per the germline V gene, CDR1 is LNHDA and CDR2 is SQIVND (reference sequence). Trimming left V 3 bases short and J 2 bases short, with 10 bases between. The CDR3 contains 14 residues.

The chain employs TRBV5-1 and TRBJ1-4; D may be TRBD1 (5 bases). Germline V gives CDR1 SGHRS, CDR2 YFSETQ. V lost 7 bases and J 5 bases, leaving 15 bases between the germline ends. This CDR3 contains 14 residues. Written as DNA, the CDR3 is TGCGCCAGCGGAGCCGGGGCCGAGAATGAAAAACTGTTTTTT. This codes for CASGAGAENEKLFF.

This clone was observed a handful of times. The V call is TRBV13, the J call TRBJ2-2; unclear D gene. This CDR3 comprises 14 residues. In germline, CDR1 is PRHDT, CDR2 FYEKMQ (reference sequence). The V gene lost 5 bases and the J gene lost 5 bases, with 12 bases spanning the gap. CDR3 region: CASSRLVGTGELFF. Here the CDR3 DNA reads TGTGCCAGCAGCCGCTTAGTTGGGACCGGGGAGCTGTTTTTT.

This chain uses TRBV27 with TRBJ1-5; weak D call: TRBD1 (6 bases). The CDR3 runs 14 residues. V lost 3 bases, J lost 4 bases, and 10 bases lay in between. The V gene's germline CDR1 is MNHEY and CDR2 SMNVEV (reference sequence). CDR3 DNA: TGTGCCAGCAGTTTGGGGGGGCCAAATCAGCCCCAGCATTTT. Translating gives CASSLGGPNQPQHF.

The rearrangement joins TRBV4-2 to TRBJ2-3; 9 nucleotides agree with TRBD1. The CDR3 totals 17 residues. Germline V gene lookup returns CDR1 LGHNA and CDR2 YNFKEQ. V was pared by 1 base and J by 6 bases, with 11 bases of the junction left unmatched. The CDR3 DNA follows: TGTGCCAGCAGCCAAGGGGGGAACAGGGGGCGCTTGGATACGCAGTATTTT. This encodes CASSQGGNRGRLDTQYF.

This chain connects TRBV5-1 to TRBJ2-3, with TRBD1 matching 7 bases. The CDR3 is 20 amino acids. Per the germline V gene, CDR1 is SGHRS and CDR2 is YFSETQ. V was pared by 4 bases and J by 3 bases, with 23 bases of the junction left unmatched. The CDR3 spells CASSLNPRGQVRDVTDTQYF. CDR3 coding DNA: TGCGCCAGCAGCCTCAACCCTAGAGGACAGGTCCGTGATGTGACAGATACGCAGTATTTT.

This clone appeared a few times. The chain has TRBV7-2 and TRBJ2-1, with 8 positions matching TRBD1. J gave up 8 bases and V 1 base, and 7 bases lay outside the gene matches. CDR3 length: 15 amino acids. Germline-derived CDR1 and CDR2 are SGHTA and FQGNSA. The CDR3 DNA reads TGTGCCAGCAGCTTAGGGCAGGGGGCGGTCGATGAGCAGTTCTTC. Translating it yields CASSLGQGAVDEQFF.

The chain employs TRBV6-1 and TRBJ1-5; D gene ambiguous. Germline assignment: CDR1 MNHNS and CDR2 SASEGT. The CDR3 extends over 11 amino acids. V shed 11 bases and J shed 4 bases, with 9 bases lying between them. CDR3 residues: CAVGPNQPQHF. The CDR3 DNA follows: TGTGCCGTTGGGCCTAATCAGCCCCAGCATTTT.

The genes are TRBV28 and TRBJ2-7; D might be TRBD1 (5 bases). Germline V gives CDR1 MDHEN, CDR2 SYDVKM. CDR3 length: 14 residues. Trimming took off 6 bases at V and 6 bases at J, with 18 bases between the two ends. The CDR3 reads CASSPRRQGPEQYF. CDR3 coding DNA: TGTGCCAGCAGCCCCCGGCGTCAGGGTCCCGAGCAGTACTTC.

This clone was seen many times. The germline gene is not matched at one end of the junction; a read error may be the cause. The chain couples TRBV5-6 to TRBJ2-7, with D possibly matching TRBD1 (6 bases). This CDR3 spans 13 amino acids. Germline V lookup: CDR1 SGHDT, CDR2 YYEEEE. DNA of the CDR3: TGTGCCAGCAGCTTCGGGACATCCTCCGAGCAGTACTTC. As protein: CASSFGTSSEQYF.

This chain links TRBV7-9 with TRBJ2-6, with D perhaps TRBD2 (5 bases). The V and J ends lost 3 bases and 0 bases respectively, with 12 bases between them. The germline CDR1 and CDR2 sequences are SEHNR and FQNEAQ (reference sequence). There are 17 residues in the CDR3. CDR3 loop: CASSLGGQSSGANVLTF. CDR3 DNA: TGTGCCAGCAGCTTGGGCGGGCAAAGCTCTGGGGCCAACGTCCTGACTTTC.

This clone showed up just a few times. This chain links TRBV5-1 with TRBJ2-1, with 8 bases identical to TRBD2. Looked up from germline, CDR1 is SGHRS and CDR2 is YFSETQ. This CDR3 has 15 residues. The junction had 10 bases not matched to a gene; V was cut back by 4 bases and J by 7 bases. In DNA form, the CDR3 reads TGCGCCAGCAGCCCGGACGGGGGGGCTCTGAATGAGCAGTTCTTC. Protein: CASSPDGGALNEQFF.

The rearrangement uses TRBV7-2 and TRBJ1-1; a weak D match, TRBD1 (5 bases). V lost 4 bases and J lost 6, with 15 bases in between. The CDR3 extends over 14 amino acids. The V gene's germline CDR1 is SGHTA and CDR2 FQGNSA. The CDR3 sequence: CASSSPAGWSEAFF. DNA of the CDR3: TGTGCCAGCAGCTCCCCGGCAGGGTGGTCTGAAGCTTTCTTT.

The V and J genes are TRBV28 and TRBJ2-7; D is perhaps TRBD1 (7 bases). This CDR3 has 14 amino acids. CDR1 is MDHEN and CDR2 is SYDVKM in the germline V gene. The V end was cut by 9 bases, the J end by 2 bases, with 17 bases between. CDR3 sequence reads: CASLGGTATYEQYF. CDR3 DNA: TGTGCCAGTCTAGGCGGGACAGCGACCTACGAGCAGTACTTC.

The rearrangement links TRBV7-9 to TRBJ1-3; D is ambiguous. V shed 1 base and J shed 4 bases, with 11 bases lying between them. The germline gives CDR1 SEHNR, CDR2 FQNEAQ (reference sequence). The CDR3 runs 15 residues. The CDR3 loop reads CASSLVGISGNTIYF. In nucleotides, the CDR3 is TGTGCCAGCAGCTTAGTGGGTATTTCGGGAAACACCATATATTTT.